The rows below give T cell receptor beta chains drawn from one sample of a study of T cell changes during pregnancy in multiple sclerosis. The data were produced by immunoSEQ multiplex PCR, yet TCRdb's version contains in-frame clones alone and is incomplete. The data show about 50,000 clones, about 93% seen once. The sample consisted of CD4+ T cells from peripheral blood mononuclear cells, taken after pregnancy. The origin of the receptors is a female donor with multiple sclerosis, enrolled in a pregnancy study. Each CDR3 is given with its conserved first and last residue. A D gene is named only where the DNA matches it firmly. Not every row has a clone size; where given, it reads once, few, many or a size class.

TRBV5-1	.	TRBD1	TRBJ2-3	TGCGCCAGCAGCTTGGGACAGGGACCCGCAGATACGCAGTATTTT	CASSLGQGPADTQYF
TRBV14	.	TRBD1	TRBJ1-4	TGTGCCAGCAGCCAAGTACGGACAGGGGTCCTGTTTTTT	CASSQVRTGVLFF
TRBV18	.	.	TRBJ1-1	TGTGCCAGCTCACCACCCCAGGGGAACACTGAAGCTTTCTTT	CASSPPQGNTEAFF
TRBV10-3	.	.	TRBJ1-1	TGTGCCATCAGTGATACGGAGGGAAAAAACACTGAAGCTTTCTTT	CAISDTEGKNTEAFF
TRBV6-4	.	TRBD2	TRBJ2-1	TGTGCCAGCAAGACGACTAGCGGGTCATACAATGAGCAGTTCTTC	CASKTTSGSYNEQFF
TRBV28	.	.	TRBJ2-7	TGTGCCAGCAGCCGCCCGGTTTTCGACGAGCAGTACTTC	CASSRPVFDEQYF
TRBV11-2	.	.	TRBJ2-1	TGTGCCAGCAGCTTGACGGGAGTAAGGGGCAATGAGCAGTTCTTC	CASSLTGVRGNEQFF
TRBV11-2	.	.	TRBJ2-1	TGTGCCAGCAGCTTAGAGTTCTTAACCTACAATGAGCAGTTCTTC	CASSLEFLTYNEQFF
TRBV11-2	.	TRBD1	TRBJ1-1	TGTGCCAGCAGCTTAAGGGGGCTGAACACTGAAGCTTTCTTT	CASSLRGLNTEAFF
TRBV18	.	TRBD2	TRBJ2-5	TGTGCCAGCTCACCGGGACTACAGGAAGAGACCCAGTACTTC	CASSPGLQEETQYF
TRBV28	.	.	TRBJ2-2	TGTGCCAGCAGTTTCGAAACAGCGAACACCGGGGAGCTGTTTTTT	CASSFETANTGELFF
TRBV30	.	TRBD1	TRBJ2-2	TGTGCCTGGAGCCGGGACAGGGTGGACGCCGGGGAGCTGTTTTTT	CAWSRDRVDAGELFF
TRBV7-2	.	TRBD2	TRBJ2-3	TGTGCCAGCAGCTTAGGTGGACTAGGAACCACAGATACGCAGTATTTT	CASSLGGLGTTDTQYF
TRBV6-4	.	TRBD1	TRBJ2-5	TGTGCCAGCAGTGCCGGGACAGGGTACCAAGAGACCCAGTACTTC	CASSAGTGYQETQYF
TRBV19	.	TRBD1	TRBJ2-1	TGTGCCAGTAGTTTCACCGGGACAGGGGCCTACAATGAGCAGTTCTTC	CASSFTGTGAYNEQFF
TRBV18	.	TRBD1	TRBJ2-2	TGTGCCAGCTCAACCGGGACAGTATTCGCGAACACCGGGGAGCTGTTTTTT	CASSTGTVFANTGELFF
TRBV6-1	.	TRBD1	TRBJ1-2	TGTGCCAGCAGACTGACAGGGAGCTATGGCTACACCTTC	CASRLTGSYGYTF
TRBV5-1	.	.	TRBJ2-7	TGCGCCAGCAGCCCAGATACCTCCTACGAGCAGTACTTC	CASSPDTSYEQYF
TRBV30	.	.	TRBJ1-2	TGTGCCTGGAGTACATTCTATGGCTACACCTTC	CAWSTFYGYTF
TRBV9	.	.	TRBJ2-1	TGTGCCAGCAGCGCCAATGACAGGGGAGGGAATGAGCAGTTCTTC	CASSANDRGGNEQFF
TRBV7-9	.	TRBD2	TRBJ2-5	TGTGCCAGCAGCAAGACTAGCGGGAGGGCCCCCCAAGAGACCCAGTACTTC	CASSKTSGRAPQETQYF
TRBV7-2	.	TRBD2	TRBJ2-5	TGTGCCAGCAGCTCTCGACTAGCGGGGACCCAGTACTTC	CASSSRLAGTQYF
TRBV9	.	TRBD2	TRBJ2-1	TGTGCCAGCGGACTAGCGGGAGAGGGTGAGCAGTTCTTC	CASGLAGEGEQFF
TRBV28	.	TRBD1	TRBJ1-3	TGTGCCAGCAGATCATCCGGGACAGGGGGAAACACCATATATTTT	CASRSSGTGGNTIYF
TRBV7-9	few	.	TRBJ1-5	TGTGCCAGCGAGGGGGGGAATCAGCCCCAGCATTTT	CASEGGNQPQHF
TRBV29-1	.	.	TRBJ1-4	TGCAGCGTCCGGACAGCACCTAATGAAAAACTGTTTTTT	CSVRTAPNEKLFF
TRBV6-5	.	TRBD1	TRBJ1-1	TGTGCCAGCAGTTACTCCCGACAGGGAGTTACTGAAGCTTTCTTT	CASSYSRQGVTEAFF
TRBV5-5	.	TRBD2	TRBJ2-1	TGTGCCAGCAGCCCCGGGACTAACAATGAGCAGTTCTTC	CASSPGTNNEQFF
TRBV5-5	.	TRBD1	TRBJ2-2	TGTGCCAGCAGCTTGCGCGGACAGGGGATCACCTTTAACACCGGGGAGCTGTTTTTT	CASSLRGQGITFNTGELFF
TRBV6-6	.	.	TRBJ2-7	TGTGCCAGCAGTTACTCGAACAGTTACTCCTACGAGCAGTACTTC	CASSYSNSYSYEQYF
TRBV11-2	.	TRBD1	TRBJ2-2	TGTGCCAGCAGAAGACAGGGGGCGACCTACACCGGGGAGCTGTTTTTT	CASRRQGATYTGELFF
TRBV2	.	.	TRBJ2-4	TGTGCCAGCAGTGAACGGGGGGCGGTTGACCCTAGTGCCAAAAACATTCAGTACTTC	CASSERGAVDPSAKNIQYF
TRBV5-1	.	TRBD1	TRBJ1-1	TGCGCCAGCAGCTCCGCCGGGACAGGGGGCACTGAAGCTTTCTTT	CASSSAGTGGTEAFF
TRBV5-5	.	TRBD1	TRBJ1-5	TGTGCCAGCACGGCAGGGGGCAAAGGGAGCGGTCAGCCCCAGCATTTT	CASTAGGKGSGQPQHF
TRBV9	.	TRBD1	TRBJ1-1	TGTGCCAGCAGCGTAGATCCAGGGACAGGGGTGAACACTGAAGCTTTCTTT	CASSVDPGTGVNTEAFF
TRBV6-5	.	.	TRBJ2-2	TGTGCCAGCAGTTTCCGACAGGCCACCGGGGAGCTGTTTTTT	CASSFRQATGELFF
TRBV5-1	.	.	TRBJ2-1	TGCGCCAGCCAGGGCTTCCTAGGGCAGTTCTTC	CASQGFLGQFF
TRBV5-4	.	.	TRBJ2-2	TGTGCCAGCAGCTTGATGAGTAATCCCGGGGAGCTGTTTTTT	CASSLMSNPGELFF
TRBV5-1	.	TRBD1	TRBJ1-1	TGCGCCAGCAGACAGGGGGGAAGGGACACTGAAGCTTTCTTT	CASRQGGRDTEAFF
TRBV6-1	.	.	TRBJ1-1	TGTGCCAGCAGTGGAGAGTACGGCACTGAAGCTTTCTTT	CASSGEYGTEAFF
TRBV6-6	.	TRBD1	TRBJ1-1	TGTGCCAGCAACCTACAGGGGGCCGGCACTGAAGCTTTCTTT	CASNLQGAGTEAFF
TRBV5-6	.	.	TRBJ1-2	TGTGCCAGCAGCTTGACAGGGAAGGACTATGGCTACACCTTC	CASSLTGKDYGYTF
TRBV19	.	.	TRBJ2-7	TGTGCCAGTAGTTTCCAATCAGGCGAGCAGTACTTC	CASSFQSGEQYF